The entry below describes one T cell receptor (beta chain). What it binds is not known. Germline V gene lookup returns CDR1 SGHRS and CDR2 YFSETQ. The CDR3 length is 14 residues. V was shortened by 4 bases and J by 6 bases, with 13 bases between the two germline ends. Using immunoSEQ multiplex PCR, the repertoire was profiled, and TCRdb retains in-frame clones only, with some absent. The sample lists approximately 150,000 clones; about nine tenths were seen once. These data belong to a study of T cell responses to AZD1222 COVID-19 vaccine. Study conclusions and caveats: Scientists sampled the repertoires only once the peak T cell response had passed. Variant regions that are unmutated are reportedly the target of nearly half of spike-specific TCRs. Donors, mostly white British, included more females; clonal diversity was possibly underestimated.

The sequencing used peripheral blood, collected 28 days after the second AZD1222 dose. The genes are TRBV5-1 and TRBJ1-4; D remains ambiguous. The receptor's source is an adult who received the AZD1222 COVID-19 vaccine. CDR3 residues: CASSVQASDEKLFF. Here the CDR3 DNA reads TGCGCCAGCAGCGTCCAGGCGTCGGATGAAAAACTGTTTTTT.